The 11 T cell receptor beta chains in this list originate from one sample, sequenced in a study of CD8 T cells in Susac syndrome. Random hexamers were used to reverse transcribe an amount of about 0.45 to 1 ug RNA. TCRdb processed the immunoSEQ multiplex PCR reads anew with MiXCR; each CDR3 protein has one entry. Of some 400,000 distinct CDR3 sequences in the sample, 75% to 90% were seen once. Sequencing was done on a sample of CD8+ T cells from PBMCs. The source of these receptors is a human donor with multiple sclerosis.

The CDR3 loop is CASSQAGSSGGPNTGELFF. The CDR3 coding sequence is TGCGCCAGCAGCCAAGCAGGTAGTAGCGGGGGCCCTAACACCGGGGAGCTGTTTTTT. V gene TRBV4-1 combines with J gene TRBJ2-2; 9 nucleotides align to TRBD2. This CDR3 contains 19 residues. Germline V gene sequence: CDR1 MGHRA, CDR2 YSYEKL. After removal of 1 base from V and 2 bases from J, the junction contained 11 bases not matched to a gene.

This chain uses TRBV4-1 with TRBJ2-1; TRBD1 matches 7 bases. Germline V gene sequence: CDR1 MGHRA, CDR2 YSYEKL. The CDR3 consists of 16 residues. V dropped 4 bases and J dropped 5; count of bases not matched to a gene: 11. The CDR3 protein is CASSPNYGTEDNEQFF. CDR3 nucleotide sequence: TGCGCCAGCAGCCCGAATTACGGGACAGAAGACAATGAGCAGTTCTTC.

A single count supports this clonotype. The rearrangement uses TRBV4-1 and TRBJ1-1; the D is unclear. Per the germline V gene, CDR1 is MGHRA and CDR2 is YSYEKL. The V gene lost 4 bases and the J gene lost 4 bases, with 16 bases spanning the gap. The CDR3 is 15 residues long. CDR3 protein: CASSRIRAGSTEAFF. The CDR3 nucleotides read TGCGCCAGCAGCCGCATTAGGGCAGGAAGCACTGAAGCTTTCTTT.

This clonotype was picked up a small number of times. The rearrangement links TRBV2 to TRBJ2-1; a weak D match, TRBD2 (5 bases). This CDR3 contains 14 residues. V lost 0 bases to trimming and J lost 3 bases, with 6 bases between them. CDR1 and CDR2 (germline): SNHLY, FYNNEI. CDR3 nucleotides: TGTGCCAGCAGTGAAGCGGGAGACTACAATGAGCAGTTCTTC. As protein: CASSEAGDYNEQFF.

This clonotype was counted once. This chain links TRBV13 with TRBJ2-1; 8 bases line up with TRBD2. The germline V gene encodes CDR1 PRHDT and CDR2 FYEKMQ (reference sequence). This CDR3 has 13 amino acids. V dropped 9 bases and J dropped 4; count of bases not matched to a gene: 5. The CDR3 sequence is CASRVAGYNEQFF. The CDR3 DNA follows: TGTGCCAGTCGAGTAGCGGGATACAATGAGCAGTTCTTC.

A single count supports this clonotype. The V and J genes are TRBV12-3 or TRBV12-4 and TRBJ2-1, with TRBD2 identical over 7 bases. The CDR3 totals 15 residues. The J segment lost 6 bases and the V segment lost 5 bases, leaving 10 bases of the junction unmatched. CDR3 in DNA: TGTGCCAGCAGTGTACTCCGCGGGGGAAGCAATGAGCAGTTCTTC. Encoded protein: CASSVLRGGSNEQFF.

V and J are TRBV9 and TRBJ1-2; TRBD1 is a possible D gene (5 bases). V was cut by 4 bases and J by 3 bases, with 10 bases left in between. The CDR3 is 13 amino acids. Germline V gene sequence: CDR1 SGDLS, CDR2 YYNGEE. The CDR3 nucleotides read TGTGCCAGCAGCTCGAAGACAGACTATGGCTACACCTTC. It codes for CASSSKTDYGYTF.

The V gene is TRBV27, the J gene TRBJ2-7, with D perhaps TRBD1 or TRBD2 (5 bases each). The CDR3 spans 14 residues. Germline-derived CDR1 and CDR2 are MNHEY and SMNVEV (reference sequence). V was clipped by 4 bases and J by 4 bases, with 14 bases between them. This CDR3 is CASSSHRDHYEQYF. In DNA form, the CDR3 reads TGTGCCAGCAGTTCCCACCGGGACCATTACGAGCAGTACTTC.

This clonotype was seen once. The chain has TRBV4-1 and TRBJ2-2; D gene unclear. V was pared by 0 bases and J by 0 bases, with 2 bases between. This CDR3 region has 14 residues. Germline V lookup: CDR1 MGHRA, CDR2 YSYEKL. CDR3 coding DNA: TGCGCCAGCAGCCAAGACACGAACACCGGGGAGCTGTTTTTT. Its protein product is CASSQDTNTGELFF.

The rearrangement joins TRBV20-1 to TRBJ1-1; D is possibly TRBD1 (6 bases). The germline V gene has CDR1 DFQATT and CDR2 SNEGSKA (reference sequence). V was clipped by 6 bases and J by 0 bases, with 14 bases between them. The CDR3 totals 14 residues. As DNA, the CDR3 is TGCAGTGCGCTCGGGGACACTCTGAACACTGAAGCTTTCTTT. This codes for CSALGDTLNTEAFF.

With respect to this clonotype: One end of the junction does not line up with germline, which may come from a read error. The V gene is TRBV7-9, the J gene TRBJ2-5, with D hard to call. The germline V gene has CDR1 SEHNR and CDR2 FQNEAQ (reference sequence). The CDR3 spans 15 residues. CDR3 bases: TGTGCCAGCAGCTTAGGGACCCCCTACCACGAGACCCAGTACTTC. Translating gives CASSLGTPYHETQYF.